This entry is about one T cell receptor (beta chain). Many counts were recorded for this clonotype. The target of this receptor is not known. Per-base qualities were not stored, and no clone one base away is much larger. This was a case-control study nested in a cohort of healthcare workers in London, UK, who had nasopharyngeal swab PCR tests and blood samples taken every week. Between 23 and 31 March 2020, the week of the UK lockdown, healthcare workers were enrolled and then followed up weekly for as long as 16 weeks. The method behind the library was 5' RACE. The instrument was a NextSeq 500. To correct for sequencing error and PCR bias, the TCR library protocol tagged individual cDNA molecules with unique molecular identifiers. Sequencing covered both TCR alpha and beta chains, and within each sample the abundances of alpha and beta sequences were tightly co-correlated. In the source study's methods: Decombinator V4 was used to annotate TCR sequences for V gene, J gene and CDR3. TCRs were defined as expanded if a significant change between any two time points was detected under a Poisson model with p below 0.0001. TCR abundances were normalised to the total number of TCRs sequenced per sample and were expressed as counts per million. TRAV1-2 paired with TRAJ12, TRAJ20 or TRAJ33 defined MAIT TCRs, while TRAV10 paired with TRAJ18 defined iNKT TCRs. VDJdb, accessed on 1 November 2021, was searched for TCRs annotated for CMV, EBV and SARS-CoV-2, and TCRs annotated for more than one antigen were excluded. TCRdb handled the public reads itself, with Q25 trimming in fastp and clone calling in MiXCR, and kept productive beta chains. Identical CDR3 proteins give one entry, which carries the most common genes and DNA. TCRdb, not the authors, supplied the V and J calls. Present in this sample are about 33,000 distinct CDR3 sequences, 5% of which were seen just once. Roughly an eighth of the sample belongs to the ten largest clones.

The data stem from a study of early T cells in non-severe SARS-CoV-2 infection (dated by TCRdb to the early 2020s). For context, the study as a whole: TCR sequencing used bulk RNA from unsorted whole blood, so alpha and beta chains could not be paired.

On the study overall, not on this receptor specifically: VDJdb matching was skewed toward anti-spike CD8 responses and likely underestimated virus-specific expansions, missing private and CD4 specificities.

CDR1 and CDR2 (SEHNR, FQNEAQ) derive from the germline V gene (reference sequence). V and J lose 5 bases and 0 bases, and a span of 4 bases separates them. Counted from cysteine to phenylalanine, this CDR3 has 12 amino acids. Only the CDR3 portion is preserved as DNA: 36 bases, with reading frame beginning at the first base. The TCR originated in an adult who was a healthcare worker with PCR-confirmed SARS-CoV-2 infection or an uninfected control (not recorded which). The V and J segments used are TRBV7-9 and TRBJ1-1; the D gene lacks a confident call. Material: whole blood. The DNA is TGTGCCAGCAGCCTGGTGAACACTGAAGCTTTCTTT. This codes for CASSLVNTEAFF. Supplemented by the reference TRBV7-9 and TRBJ1-1 proteins around the CDR3, the complete variable domain is DTGVSQNPRHKITKRGQNVTFRCDPISEHNRLYWYRQTLGQGPEFLTYFQNEAQLEKSRLLSDRFSAERPKGSFSTLEIQRTEQGDSAMYLCASSLVNTEAFFGQGTRLTVV.